The rows below give T cell receptor beta chains drawn from one sample of a study of early T cells in non-severe SARS-CoV-2 infection. TCRdb called the 5' RACE reads again in MiXCR, with one record for every CDR3 protein. The sample lists more than 70,000 distinct CDR3 sequences, approximately 10% seen once, with more than 10% in the top ten. Sequenced material: whole blood, taken at baseline. The receptor source for this set is an adult who was a healthcare worker with PCR-confirmed SARS-CoV-2 infection or an uninfected control (not recorded which). The CDR3 runs from the conserved cysteine through the conserved F or W. Each record gives: V gene, clone size, D gene, J gene, CDR3 protein, CDR3 DNA. D genes are given only for firm matches. Rows may omit the clone size; those that give it use once, few, many or a size class.

TRBV10-1	-	TRBD2	TRBJ2-7	CASTLRLAGCSYEQYF	TGCGCCAGCACACTCCGGCTAGCGGGGTGCTCCTACGAGCAGTACTTC
TRBV3-1	few	TRBD1	TRBJ1-2	CASSQGRGSYGHTF	TGTGCCAGCAGCCAAGGCAGGGGGTCTTATGGCCACACCTTC
TRBV4-3	few	TRBD1	TRBJ2-2	CASSQDRGQGGELFF	TGCGCCAGCAGCCAAGATAGGGGGCAAGGCGGGGAGCTGTTTTTT
TRBV13	-	-	TRBJ1-3	CASSPRTVGNTIYF	TGTGCCAGCAGCCCCCGGACGGTTGGAAACACCATATATTTT
TRBV2	-	TRBD1	TRBJ1-2	CASSRTGGADNGYTF	TGTGCCAGCAGTCGGACAGGGGGCGCGGATAATGGCTACACCTTC
TRBV30	-	TRBD1	TRBJ1-2	CAWRWDRGFFGYTF	TGTGCCTGGAGATGGGACAGGGGCTTCTTTGGCTACACCTTC
TRBV7-2	-	-	TRBJ1-4	CASSSTGQTEKLFF	TGTGCCAGCAGCTCTACCGGACAGACCGAAAAACTGTTTTTT
TRBV6-6	-	-	TRBJ1-5	CASSNRDGQRGPQHF	TGTGCCAGCAGTAACCGGGACGGGCAGCGGGGGCCCCAGCATTTT
TRBV7-2	-	TRBD1	TRBJ1-2	CASSPGTGPSGYTF	TGTGCCAGCAGCCCCGGGACAGGGCCCTCTGGCTACACCTTC
TRBV20-1	-	-	TRBJ1-1	CSARGDGSMNTEAFF	TGCAGTGCTAGAGGGGACGGCTCTATGAACACTGAAGCTTTCTTT
TRBV11-2	-	TRBD2	TRBJ2-5	CASSRYGLAGGQETQYF	TGTGCCAGCAGCCGATACGGGCTAGCGGGGGGGCAAGAGACCCAGTACTTC
TRBV7-2	-	TRBD1	TRBJ1-1	CASSIGQGAYSEAFF	TGTGCCAGCAGTATCGGACAGGGGGCGTATAGTGAAGCTTTCTTT
TRBV14	few	-	TRBJ1-1	CASSQDLAPIGTEAFF	TGTGCCAGCAGCCAAGATCTAGCTCCGATTGGCACTGAAGCTTTCTTT
TRBV7-2	few	-	TRBJ2-5	CASSIGLETQYF	TGTGCCAGCAGCATAGGGCTCGAGACCCAGTACTTC
TRBV6-2/TRBV6-3	many	-	TRBJ2-7	CLRGTPLYEQYF	TGTCTCAGAGGGACCCCCCTCTACGAGCAGTACTTC
TRBV29-1	few	-	TRBJ1-1	CSVCQGPNTEAFF	TGCAGCGTCTGCCAGGGGCCAAACACTGAAGCTTTCTTT
TRBV7-9	many	-	TRBJ2-5	CASSRARNGETQYF	TGTGCCAGCAGCCGGGCCCGAAATGGGGAGACCCAGTACTTC
TRBV5-4	-	TRBD2	TRBJ2-2	CASSLASGVNTGELFF	TGTGCCAGCAGCTTGGCTAGCGGGGTGAACACCGGGGAGCTGTTTTTT
TRBV7-3	-	TRBD1	TRBJ2-7	CASSRDSSSYEQYF	TGTGCCAGCAGCCGGGACAGTAGCTCCTACGAGCAGTACTTC
TRBV6-5	few	-	TRBJ1-5	CASSTGMSQPQHF	TGTGCCAGCAGTACAGGGATGAGTCAGCCCCAGCATTTT
TRBV29-1	-	TRBD2	TRBJ2-3	CSVVTSGGADTQYF	TGCAGCGTGGTGACTAGCGGGGGGGCAGATACGCAGTATTTT
TRBV20-1	few	-	TRBJ1-3	CSARAGGRGNTIYF	TGCAGTGCTAGAGCTGGGGGCAGAGGAAACACCATATATTTT
TRBV7-3	-	TRBD1	TRBJ2-3	CASSPRGTGGDTQYF	TGTGCCAGCAGCCCCAGAGGGACAGGGGGAGATACGCAGTATTTT
TRBV12-3/TRBV12-4	-	-	TRBJ2-2	CASTANSGELFF	TGTGCCAGCACCGCAAATTCCGGGGAGCTGTTTTTT
TRBV7-9	few	-	TRBJ1-5	CASSLRGGNQPQHF	TGTGCCAGCAGCTTAAGAGGGGGCAATCAGCCCCAGCATTTT
TRBV6-4	many	TRBD2	TRBJ2-1	CASSESSGGANEQFF	TGTGCCAGCAGTGAATCTAGCGGGGGGGCCAATGAGCAGTTCTTC
TRBV18	-	TRBD2	TRBJ2-1	CASSPPIYPSGGVISYNEQFF	TGTGCCAGCTCACCACCGATCTACCCTAGCGGGGGAGTCATCTCCTACAATGAGCAGTTCTTC
TRBV6-6	few	-	TRBJ2-7	CASRGSKTYEQYF	TGTGCCAGCAGGGGGTCGAAGACCTACGAGCAGTACTTC
TRBV5-4	-	-	TRBJ2-3	CASSWRGTDTQYF	TGTGCCAGCAGCTGGCGGGGTACAGATACGCAGTATTTT
TRBV5-1	many	-	TRBJ1-5	CASSLDGGSNQPQHF	TGCGCCAGCAGCTTGGATGGGGGAAGCAATCAGCCCCAGCATTTT
TRBV6-1	-	TRBD1	TRBJ2-7	CASRPGQGYEQYF	TGTGCCAGCAGACCGGGACAGGGGTACGAGCAGTACTTC
TRBV28	-	-	TRBJ2-7	CARSYEQYF	TGTGCCAGGAGCTACGAGCAGTACTTC
TRBV7-9	few	-	TRBJ2-3	CASGPLTSTDTQYF	TGTGCCAGCGGCCCCTTAACTAGCACAGATACGCAGTATTTT
TRBV6-2/TRBV6-3	many	TRBD2	TRBJ2-7	CASSYERGTYEQYF	TGTGCCAGCAGTTACGAGCGGGGGACCTACGAGCAGTACTTC
TRBV6-1	many	-	TRBJ1-5	CALGGNQPQHF	TGTGCTCTGGGGGGCAATCAGCCCCAGCATTTT
TRBV20-1	many	TRBD1	TRBJ1-3	CSARTGRRLSGNTIYF	TGCAGTGCGCGGACAGGGAGACGACTTTCTGGAAACACCATATATTTT
TRBV7-3	-	-	TRBJ1-1	CASSPVLGTEAFF	TGTGCCAGCAGCCCCGTCCTGGGGACTGAAGCTTTCTTT
TRBV2	many	-	TRBJ2-1	CASRTGTSYNEQFF	TGTGCCAGCAGGACAGGGACTTCCTACAATGAGCAGTTCTTC
TRBV20-1	-	TRBD1	TRBJ1-2	CSARDRSNYGYTF	TGCAGTGCAAGGGACAGGTCTAACTATGGCTACACCTTC
TRBV7-2	once	TRBD2	TRBJ2-2	CASSSSASGGRELFF	TGTGCCAGCAGCTCTTCGGCTAGCGGGGGGAGGGAGCTGTTTTTT
TRBV15	-	-	TRBJ1-1	CATGRDREAGNTEAFF	TGTGCCACCGGCAGAGATCGCGAGGCGGGGAACACTGAAGCTTTCTTT
TRBV18	few	-	TRBJ1-1	CASSPTGGQFTEAFF	TGTGCCAGCTCACCGACAGGTGGTCAGTTCACTGAAGCTTTCTTT
TRBV7-3	few	-	TRBJ2-3	CASSLIIRTGGTDTQYF	TGTGCCAGCAGCTTAATCATAAGAACAGGAGGCACAGATACGCAGTATTTT
TRBV29-1	many	-	TRBJ2-1	CSVHLSSYNEQFF	TGCAGCGTTCATCTGAGCTCCTACAATGAGCAGTTCTTC
TRBV5-1	few	TRBD1	TRBJ2-1	CASSRDRGYNEQFF	TGCGCCAGCTCTCGGGACAGGGGCTACAATGAGCAGTTCTTC
TRBV5-1	few	-	TRBJ2-7	CASSSLDYEQYF	TGCGCCAGCAGCTCCCTGGACTACGAGCAGTACTTC
TRBV3-1	-	-	TRBJ1-1	CASTLRELNTEAFF	TGTGCCAGCACCCTTAGGGAATTGAACACTGAAGCTTTCTTT
TRBV5-5	many	-	TRBJ2-5	CASSLAQETQYF	TGTGCCAGCAGCTTGGCTCAAGAGACCCAGTACTTC
TRBV12-3/TRBV12-4	-	-	TRBJ2-3	CASRLQGTQYF	TGTGCCAGCAGACTCCAAGGTACGCAGTATTTT
TRBV19	-	TRBD2	TRBJ2-1	CASSTLGGSSYNEQFF	TGTGCCAGTAGTACCCTCGGGGGGAGCTCCTACAATGAGCAGTTCTTC
TRBV4-3	-	-	TRBJ1-6	CASSQDDGSPLHF	TGCGCCAGCAGCCAAGATGACGGTTCACCCCTCCACTTT
TRBV15	many	-	TRBJ2-4	CATRQGRLSQNIQYF	TGTGCCACTAGACAAGGGAGGCTAAGTCAAAACATTCAGTACTTC
TRBV28	-	TRBD1	TRBJ2-3	CASSPLRTGAYADTQYF	TGTGCCAGCAGTCCTTTACGGACAGGGGCGTATGCAGATACGCAGTATTTT